Listed below are T cell receptor beta chains from one sample, sequenced in a study of T-cell memory formation after mild COVID-19. TCRdb processed the 5' RACE reads anew with MiXCR; each CDR3 protein has one entry. This table has 200,000 to 300,000 distinct CDR3 sequences, over 15% appearing once. Sequenced material: PBMCs or a T cell subset sorted from them (not recorded which). The receptors were sampled from a man aged 18 to 30 who had mild COVID-19 (a few samples of this study predate the infection). Cell type and time point are not known. Each CDR3 is given with its conserved first and last residue. A D gene is named only where the DNA matches it firmly. Some rows mark clone size as missing; the rest say once, few, many or name a class of expanded clone.

J	D	V	size	DNA	CDR3
TRBJ2-3	.	TRBV9	.	TGTGCCAGCAGCGTAGAAGGCAGGGGTTCAAATACGCAGTATTTT	CASSVEGRGSNTQYF
TRBJ2-7	.	TRBV5-1	.	TGCGCCAGCAGCTTGGCCTCCAGGGGAGGAGAGCAGTACTTC	CASSLASRGGEQYF
TRBJ1-2	.	TRBV3-1	few	TGTGCCAGCAGCCCTCAAGAGGCGCGTGGCTACACCTTC	CASSPQEARGYTF
TRBJ2-7	.	TRBV29-1	few	TGCAGCGTTGAAACTACCTCTCCCTACGAGCAGTACTTC	CSVETTSPYEQYF
TRBJ1-6	.	TRBV4-3	many	TGCGCCAGCAGCCAAGATCCAGGCTGGAATTCACCCCTCCACTTT	CASSQDPGWNSPLHF
TRBJ2-3	TRBD2	TRBV4-1	.	TGCGCCAGCAGGCCTAGCGGGGTAGGTGATACGCAGTATTTT	CASRPSGVGDTQYF
TRBJ2-1	.	TRBV4-1	.	TGCGCCAGCAGCCAAGATGGGGGGAGCTCCTACAATGAGCAGTTCTTC	CASSQDGGSSYNEQFF
TRBJ2-3	TRBD2	TRBV7-2	few	TGTGCCAGCAGCTTTAGGGCTGTAGCGGGGGGCGAGGATACGCAGTATTTT	CASSFRAVAGGEDTQYF
TRBJ1-5	TRBD1	TRBV4-2	few	TGTGCCAGCAGCCAAGAGGTTACAGGGGGTCAGCCCCAGCATTTT	CASSQEVTGGQPQHF
TRBJ2-3	TRBD1	TRBV23-1	.	TGCGCCAGCAGTCAATCGCCGTACGGGACAGGGTTCACAGATACGCAGTATTTT	CASSQSPYGTGFTDTQYF
TRBJ2-7	.	TRBV7-2	few	TGTGCCAGCAGCCCCGGATCCGGGAAGCAGTACTTC	CASSPGSGKQYF
TRBJ2-5	.	TRBV12-3/TRBV12-4	many	TGTGCCAGCAGTTTAAGAAGAGAGACCCAGTACTTC	CASSLRRETQYF
TRBJ1-1	TRBD1	TRBV29-1	.	TGCAGCGTTGGGACAGGGACTGAAGCTTTCTTT	CSVGTGTEAFF
TRBJ2-5	TRBD1	TRBV7-2	few	TGTGCCAGCCGGGACAGGGCACCTAAGACCCAGTACTTC	CASRDRAPKTQYF
TRBJ2-7	TRBD2	TRBV28	.	TGTGCCAGCAATAGCGGGGGTTACGAGCAGTACTTC	CASNSGGYEQYF
TRBJ2-2	.	TRBV7-3	.	TGTGCCAGCAGCTTAACCGGTTCGAACACCGGGGAGCTGTTTTTT	CASSLTGSNTGELFF
TRBJ2-1	TRBD2	TRBV7-2	few	TGTGCCAGGATCAGGGACTACTCCTACAATGAGCAGTTCTTC	CARIRDYSYNEQFF
TRBJ2-5	.	TRBV7-3	.	TGTGCCAGCAGCAGGAGAGAGGGAGAGACCCAGTACTTC	CASSRREGETQYF
TRBJ1-2	.	TRBV20-1	.	TGCAGTGCTAGTGAACAGGGTTATTATGGCTACACCTTC	CSASEQGYYGYTF
TRBJ2-5	TRBD2	TRBV7-2	many	TGTGCCAGTAGTCTAGCGGGGGTTCAAGAGACCCAGTACTTC	CASSLAGVQETQYF
TRBJ1-1	.	TRBV4-2	few	TGTGCCAGCAGCATGCGACGGATGAACACTGAAGCTTTCTTT	CASSMRRMNTEAFF
TRBJ2-3	.	TRBV7-9	many	TGTGCCAGCAGCTTAGAAGGCGCGCCAGATACGCAGTATTTT	CASSLEGAPDTQYF
TRBJ2-2	.	TRBV5-1	.	TGCGCCAGCAGCCCGGATACAGGGTTCACCGGGGAGCTGTTTTTT	CASSPDTGFTGELFF
TRBJ1-5	.	TRBV21-1	few	TGTGCCAGCAGCAGTTATGGAGAGAGCAATCAGCCCCAGCATTTT	CASSSYGESNQPQHF
TRBJ2-7	TRBD2	TRBV6-5	once	TGTGCCAGCAGTTACGGGGGGGAATACGAGCAGTACTTC	CASSYGGEYEQYF
TRBJ2-1	TRBD2	TRBV29-1	.	TGCAGCGTAAACCCCTCTCTAGCGGGAGGGGAGGCGTCCTACAATGAGCAGTTCTTC	CSVNPSLAGGEASYNEQFF
TRBJ2-7	.	TRBV7-2	many	TGTGCCAGCAGAACGGGGGCCGAAAGCTACGAGCAGTACTTC	CASRTGAESYEQYF
TRBJ2-3	TRBD2	TRBV7-9	few	TGTGCCAGCAGCTTAGTAGTATACCTTACAGCGGGGCGCACAGATACGCAGTATTTT	CASSLVVYLTAGRTDTQYF
TRBJ1-1	.	TRBV7-9	few	TGTGCCAGCAGCTTTGCCGGAGGGTACACTGAAGCTTTCTTT	CASSFAGGYTEAFF
TRBJ2-2	.	TRBV29-1	.	TGCAGCGTTGAAATAGAGGCGCCCCAGTTCACCGGGGAGCTGTTTTTT	CSVEIEAPQFTGELFF
TRBJ2-1	.	TRBV29-1	.	TGCAGCGTTGAAGGGGTAACCTACAATGAGCAGTTCTTC	CSVEGVTYNEQFF
TRBJ2-5	.	TRBV7-8	many	TGTGCCAGCAGATATCCGGGCTCTTTAGGGGAGACCCAGTACTTC	CASRYPGSLGETQYF
TRBJ1-5	.	TRBV3-1	few	TGTGCCAGCAGCCATGGCAGTACAAGCAATCAGCCCCAGCATTTT	CASSHGSTSNQPQHF
TRBJ1-1	.	TRBV11-2	.	TGTGCCAGCAGCTTCAGGGGATTGAGCACTGAAGCTTTCTTT	CASSFRGLSTEAFF
TRBJ2-3	.	TRBV7-8	few	TGTGCCAGCAGCTTAGCGATCGGGGGGCGAACAGATACGCAGTATTTT	CASSLAIGGRTDTQYF
TRBJ1-1	TRBD1	TRBV9	many	TGTGCCAGCAGCCCCCGGGACAGGCTTAACACTGAAGCTTTCTTT	CASSPRDRLNTEAFF
TRBJ1-1	.	TRBV7-8	few	TGTGCCAGCAGCTTAGCCAGTATCACTGAAGCTTTCTTT	CASSLASITEAFF
TRBJ1-2	.	TRBV20-1	few	TGCAGTGCCTACGGGGAAGCGGGTGGCTACACCTTC	CSAYGEAGGYTF
TRBJ2-5	.	TRBV7-3	.	TGTGCCAGCAGCCCTCATGCCGCCAGTCAAGAGACCCAGTACTTC	CASSPHAASQETQYF
TRBJ2-3	TRBD2	TRBV7-6	.	TGTGCCAGCAGCCGGACTAGCGGGGGGCCTACAGATACGCAGTATTTT	CASSRTSGGPTDTQYF
TRBJ1-6	TRBD1	TRBV28	.	TGTGCCAGCAGTTTTGCGGGGACAGACCTTATCACCCTCCACTTT	CASSFAGTDLITLHF
TRBJ2-1	TRBD2	TRBV5-1	many	TGCGCCAGCAGCCTCGGGGGGGCGGGCTACAATGAGCAGTTCTTC	CASSLGGAGYNEQFF
TRBJ2-3	TRBD2	TRBV7-2	.	TGTGCCAGCAGTTCGCTAGCGGGGATCACAGATACGCAGTATTTT	CASSSLAGITDTQYF
TRBJ2-5	TRBD1	TRBV5-1	.	TGCGCCAGCAGCCTCCCGACAGGGACAGGGGAGACCCAGTACTTC	CASSLPTGTGETQYF
TRBJ2-4	.	TRBV11-2	.	TGTGCCAGCAGCCCAGGACGTCTCCTCGTCTCTAGCATTCAGTACTTC	CASSPGRLLVSSIQYF
TRBJ2-1	.	TRBV15	few	TGTGCCACCAGCAGAGATACGGGGGAGAACAATGAGCAGTTCTTC	CATSRDTGENNEQFF
TRBJ2-3	.	TRBV9	.	TGTGCCAGCAGCGTAGACCCTACGATTAGCACAGATACGCAGTATTTT	CASSVDPTISTDTQYF
TRBJ1-2	.	TRBV6-2/TRBV6-3	few	TGTGCCAGCAGTTACCCCGGACGTGATGGCTACACCTTC	CASSYPGRDGYTF
TRBJ2-7	.	TRBV20-1	few	TGCAGTGCTAGAGGCGGACAGAACTCCCTCTACGAGCAGTACTTC	CSARGGQNSLYEQYF
TRBJ2-1	.	TRBV4-3	.	TGCGCCAGCAGCCAAGACGTAAGTTTCGATGAGCAGTTCTTC	CASSQDVSFDEQFF
TRBJ1-6	.	TRBV4-3	many	TGCGCCAGCAGCCAAGATCTATTTTCACCCCTCCACTTT	CASSQDLFSPLHF
TRBJ1-3	.	TRBV6-5	few	TGTGCCAGCAGCCCGGGAGCCACCATATATTTT	CASSPGATIYF
TRBJ2-7	TRBD2	TRBV7-3	.	TGTGCCAGCAGCTTCGCGGGGGGGCCTTCCTACGAGCAGTACTTC	CASSFAGGPSYEQYF
TRBJ1-1	.	TRBV4-3	.	TGCGCCAGCAGCCAAGAGGGGGGGGCTCGAGCTTTCTTT	CASSQEGGARAFF